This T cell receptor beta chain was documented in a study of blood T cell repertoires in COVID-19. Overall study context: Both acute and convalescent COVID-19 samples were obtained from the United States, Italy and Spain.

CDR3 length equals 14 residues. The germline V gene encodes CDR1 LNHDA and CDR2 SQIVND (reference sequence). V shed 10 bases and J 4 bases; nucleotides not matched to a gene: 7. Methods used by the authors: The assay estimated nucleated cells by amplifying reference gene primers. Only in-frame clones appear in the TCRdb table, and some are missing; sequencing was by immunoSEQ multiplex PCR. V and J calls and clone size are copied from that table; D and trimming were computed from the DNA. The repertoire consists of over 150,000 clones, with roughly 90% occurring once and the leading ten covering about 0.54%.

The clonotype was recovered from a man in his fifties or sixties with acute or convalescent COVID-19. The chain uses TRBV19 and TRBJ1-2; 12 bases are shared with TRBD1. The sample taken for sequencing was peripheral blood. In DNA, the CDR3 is TGTGCCACCGAAGGGACAGGGGGCGTCTATGGCTACACCTTC. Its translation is CATEGTGGVYGYTF.